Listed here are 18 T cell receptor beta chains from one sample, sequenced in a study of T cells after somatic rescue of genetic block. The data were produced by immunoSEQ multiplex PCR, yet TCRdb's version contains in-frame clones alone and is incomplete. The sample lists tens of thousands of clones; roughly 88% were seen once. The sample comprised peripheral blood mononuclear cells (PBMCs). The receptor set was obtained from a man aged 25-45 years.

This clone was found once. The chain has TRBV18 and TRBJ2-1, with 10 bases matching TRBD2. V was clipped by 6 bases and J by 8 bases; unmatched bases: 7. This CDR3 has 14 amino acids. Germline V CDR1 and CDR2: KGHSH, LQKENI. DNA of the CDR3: TGTGCCAGCTCCCCAGGGACTAGCGTTCATGAGCAGTTCTTC. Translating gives CASSPGTSVHEQFF.

The CDR3 region is CASSERRTTLVYDSPLHF. DNA of the CDR3: TGTGCCAGCAGTGAAAGGCGGACCACTCTGGTATATGATTCACCCCTCCACTTT. The J gene is TRBJ1-6, the V gene TRBV6-1; D gene uncertain. Germline V lookup: CDR1 MNHNS, CDR2 SASEGT. Trimming stripped 2 bases from V and 8 bases from J, with 22 bases between. The CDR3 covers 18 residues.

DNA of the CDR3: TGTGCCAGCAGCGGTCGCAGGACAGCCGGGAATGAAAAACTGTTTTTT. This sequence encodes CASSGRRTAGNEKLFF. The genes are TRBV5-6 and TRBJ1-4, with D possibly being TRBD1 (6 bases). The CDR3 is 16 residues long. Trimming pared 4 bases from V and 5 bases from J, leaving 18 bases between. Germline-derived CDR1 and CDR2 are SGHDT and YYEEEE.

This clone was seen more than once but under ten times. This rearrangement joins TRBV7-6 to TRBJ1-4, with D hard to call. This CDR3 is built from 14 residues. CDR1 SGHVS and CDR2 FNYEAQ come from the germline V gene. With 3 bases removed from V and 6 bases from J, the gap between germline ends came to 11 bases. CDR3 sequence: CASSLGSWDEKLFF. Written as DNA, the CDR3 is TGTGCCAGCAGCTTGGGGAGTTGGGATGAAAAACTGTTTTTT. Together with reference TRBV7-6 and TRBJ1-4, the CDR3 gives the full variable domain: GAGVSQSPRYKVTKRGQDVALRCDPISGHVSLYWYRQALGQGPEFLTYFNYEAQQDKSGLPNDRFSAERPEGSISTLTIQRTEQRDSAMYRCASSLGSWDEKLFFGSGTQLSVL.

The CDR3 DNA sequence: TGTGCCAGCAGTGGCGGGACAGGGCGTAATCAGCCCCAGCATTTT. It encodes CASSGGTGRNQPQHF. This sequence joins TRBV2 and TRBJ1-5; TRBD1 matches 9 bases. CDR1 and CDR2 from the germline V gene are SNHLY and FYNNEI. This CDR3 spans 15 amino acids. After removal of 4 bases from V and 4 bases from J, the junction contained 5 bases not matched to a gene.

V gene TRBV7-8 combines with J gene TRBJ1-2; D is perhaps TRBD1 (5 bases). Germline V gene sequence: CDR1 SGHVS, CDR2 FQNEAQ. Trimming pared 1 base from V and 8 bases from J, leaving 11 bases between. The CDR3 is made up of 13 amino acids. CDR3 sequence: CASSLVAWGGYTF. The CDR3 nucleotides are TGTGCCAGCAGCTTAGTAGCGTGGGGGGGCTACACCTTC.

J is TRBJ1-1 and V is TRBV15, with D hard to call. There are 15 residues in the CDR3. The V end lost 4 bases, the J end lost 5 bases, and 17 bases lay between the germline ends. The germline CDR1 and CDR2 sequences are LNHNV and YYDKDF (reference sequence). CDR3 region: CATSTFGGPLTEAFF. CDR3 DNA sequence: TGTGCCACCAGCACCTTCGGAGGGCCACTAACTGAAGCTTTCTTT.

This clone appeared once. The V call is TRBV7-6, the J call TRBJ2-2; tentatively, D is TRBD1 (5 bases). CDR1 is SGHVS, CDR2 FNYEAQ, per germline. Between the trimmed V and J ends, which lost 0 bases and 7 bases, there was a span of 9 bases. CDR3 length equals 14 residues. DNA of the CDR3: TGTGCCAGCAGCTTAGCGTTCAGGGTCGGGGAGCTGTTTTTT. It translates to CASSLAFRVGELFF.

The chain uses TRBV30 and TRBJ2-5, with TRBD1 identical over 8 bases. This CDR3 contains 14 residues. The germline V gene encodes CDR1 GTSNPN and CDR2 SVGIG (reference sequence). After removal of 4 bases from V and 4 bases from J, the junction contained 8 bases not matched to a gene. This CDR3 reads CAWTEDRVGETQYF. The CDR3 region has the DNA TGTGCCTGGACGGAGGACAGGGTCGGAGAGACCCAGTACTTC. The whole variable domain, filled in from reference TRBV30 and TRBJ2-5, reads SQTIHQWPATLVQPVGSPLSLECTVEGTSNPNLYWYRQAAGRGLQLLFYSVGIGQISSEVPQNLSASRPQDRQFILSSKKLLLSDSGFYLCAWTEDRVGETQYFGPGTRLLVL.

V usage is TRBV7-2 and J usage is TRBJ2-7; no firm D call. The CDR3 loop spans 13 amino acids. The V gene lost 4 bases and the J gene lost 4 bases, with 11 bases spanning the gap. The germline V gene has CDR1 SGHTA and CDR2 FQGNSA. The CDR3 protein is CASSSWVGYEQYF. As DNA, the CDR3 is TGTGCCAGCAGCTCGTGGGTGGGTTACGAGCAGTACTTC.

The CDR3 DNA follows: TGTGCCAGCAGCTTAAAAGGGGGGCACTATGGCTACACCTTC. Protein sequence: CASSLKGGHYGYTF. The J gene is TRBJ1-2, the V gene TRBV7-3; weak D call: TRBD1 (6 bases). This CDR3 region has 14 residues. Germline-derived CDR1 and CDR2 are SGHTA and FQGTGA. Trimming took off 1 base at V and 3 bases at J, with 9 bases between the two ends.

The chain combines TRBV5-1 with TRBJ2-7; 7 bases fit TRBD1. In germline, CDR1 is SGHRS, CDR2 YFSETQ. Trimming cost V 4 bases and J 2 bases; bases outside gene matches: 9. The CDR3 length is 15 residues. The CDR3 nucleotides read TGCGCCAGCAGCGCAGCCTTACAGGGGACCTACGAGCAGTACTTC. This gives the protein CASSAALQGTYEQYF.

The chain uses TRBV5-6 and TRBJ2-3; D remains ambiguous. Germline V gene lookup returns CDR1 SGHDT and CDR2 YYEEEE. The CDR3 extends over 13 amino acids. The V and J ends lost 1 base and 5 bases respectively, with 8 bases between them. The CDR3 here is CASSLRARDTQYF. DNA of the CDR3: TGTGCCAGCAGCTTGAGGGCCCGAGATACGCAGTATTTT.

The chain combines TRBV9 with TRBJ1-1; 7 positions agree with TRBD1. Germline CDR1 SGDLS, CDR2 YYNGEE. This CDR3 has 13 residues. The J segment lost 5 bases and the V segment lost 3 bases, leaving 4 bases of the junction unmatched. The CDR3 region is CASSATGETEAFF. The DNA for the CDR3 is TGTGCCAGCAGCGCTACAGGGGAAACTGAAGCTTTCTTT.

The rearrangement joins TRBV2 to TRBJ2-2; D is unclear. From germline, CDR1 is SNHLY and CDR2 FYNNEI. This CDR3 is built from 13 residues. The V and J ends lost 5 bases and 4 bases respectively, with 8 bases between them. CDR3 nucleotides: TGTGCCAGCAGTTGGGTTGGCACCGGGGAGCTGTTTTTT. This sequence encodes CASSWVGTGELFF.

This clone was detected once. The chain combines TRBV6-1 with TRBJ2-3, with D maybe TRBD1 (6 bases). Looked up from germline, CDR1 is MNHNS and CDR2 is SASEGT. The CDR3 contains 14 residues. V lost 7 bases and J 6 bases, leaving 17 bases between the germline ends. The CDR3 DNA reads TGTGCCAGCATAGGCAGGGGCCTCCAGGATACGCAGTATTTT. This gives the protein CASIGRGLQDTQYF.

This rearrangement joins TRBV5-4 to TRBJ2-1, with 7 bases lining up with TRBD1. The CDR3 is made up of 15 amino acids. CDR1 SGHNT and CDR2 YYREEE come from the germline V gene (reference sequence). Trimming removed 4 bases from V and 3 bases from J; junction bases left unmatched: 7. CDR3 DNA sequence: TGTGCCAGCAGCCTGCGACAGGGTATCTACAATGAGCAGTTCTTC. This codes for CASSLRQGIYNEQFF.

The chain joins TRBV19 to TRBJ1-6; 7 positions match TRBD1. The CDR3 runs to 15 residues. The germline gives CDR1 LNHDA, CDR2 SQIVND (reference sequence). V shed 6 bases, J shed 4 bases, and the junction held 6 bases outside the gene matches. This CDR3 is CASRLGGPYNSPLHF. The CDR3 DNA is TGTGCCAGTAGACTAGGGGGCCCGTATAATTCACCCCTCCACTTT.